This TCR beta chain derives from a study of blood T cells in healthy people across ages. Then a second PCR, running roughly 7 to 11 cycles, was carried out with a sample-barcoded 5' primer and a J-beta primer mix. One entry per CDR3 protein results from TCRdb running MiXCR on the 5' RACE reads. The table records 600,000 or so distinct CDR3 sequences, roughly 21% of them present only once. Study-wide points: Estimated diversity that came from one million T cells was considered an underestimate. The study lacked donor CMV status, which possibly confounded expanded clonotype changes.

CDR1 is MNHEY, CDR2 SVGAGI, per germline. This CDR3 spans 14 amino acids. V was cut by 2 bases and J by 4 bases, with 12 bases left in between. This clonotype was recorded a few times. Its antigen is not identified. Caucasian, healthy and from Russia, the donors were aged between about 6 and 100. Material: blood. The sequence was obtained from a man in his 70s in good health. This rearrangement joins TRBV6-5 to TRBJ2-7; D is possibly TRBD2 (5 bases). CDR3 DNA sequence: TGTGCCAGCAGTTACCTCAGTCGGGAATACGAGCAGTACTTC. Translated, it gives CASSYLSREYEQYF.